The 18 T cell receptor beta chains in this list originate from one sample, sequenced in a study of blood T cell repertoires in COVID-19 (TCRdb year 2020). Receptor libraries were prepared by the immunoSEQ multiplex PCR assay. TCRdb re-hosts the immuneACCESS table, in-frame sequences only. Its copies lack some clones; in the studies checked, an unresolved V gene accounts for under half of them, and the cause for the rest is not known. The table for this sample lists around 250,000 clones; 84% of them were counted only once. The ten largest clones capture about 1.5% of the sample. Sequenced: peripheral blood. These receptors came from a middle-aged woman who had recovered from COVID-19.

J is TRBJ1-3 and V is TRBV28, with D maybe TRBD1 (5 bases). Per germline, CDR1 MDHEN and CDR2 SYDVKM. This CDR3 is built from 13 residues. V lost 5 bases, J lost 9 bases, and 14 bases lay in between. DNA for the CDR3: TGTGCCAGCAGTCTTGGGGGGGAAAGCACCATATATTTT. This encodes CASSLGGESTIYF. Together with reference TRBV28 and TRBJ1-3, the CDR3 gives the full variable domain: DVKVTQSSRYLVKRTGEKVFLECVQDMDHENMFWYRQDPGLGLRLIYFSYDVKMKEKGDIPEGYSVSREKKERFSLILESASTNQTSMYLCASSLGGESTIYFGEGSWLTVV.

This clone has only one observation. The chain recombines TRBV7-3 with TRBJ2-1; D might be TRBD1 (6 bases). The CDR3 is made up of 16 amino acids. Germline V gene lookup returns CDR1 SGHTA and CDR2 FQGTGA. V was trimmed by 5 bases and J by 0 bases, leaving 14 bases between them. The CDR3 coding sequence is TGTGCCAGCAGCCGCGAGGGGGTTAGCTCCTACAATGAGCAGTTCTTC. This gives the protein CASSREGVSSYNEQFF.

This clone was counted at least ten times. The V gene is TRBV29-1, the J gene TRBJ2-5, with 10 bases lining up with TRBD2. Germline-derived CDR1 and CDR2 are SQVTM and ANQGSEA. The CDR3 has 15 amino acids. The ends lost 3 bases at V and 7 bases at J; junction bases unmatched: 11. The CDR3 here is CSVDLSGGASGTQYF. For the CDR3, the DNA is TGCAGCGTTGATCTCAGCGGGGGGGCCTCAGGGACCCAGTACTTC. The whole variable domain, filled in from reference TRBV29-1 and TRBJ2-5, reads SAVISQKPSRDICQRGTSLTIQCQVDSQVTMMFWYRQQPGQSLTLIATANQGSEATYESGFVIDKFPISRPNLTFSTLTVSNMSPEDSSIYLCSVDLSGGASGTQYFGPGTRLLVL.

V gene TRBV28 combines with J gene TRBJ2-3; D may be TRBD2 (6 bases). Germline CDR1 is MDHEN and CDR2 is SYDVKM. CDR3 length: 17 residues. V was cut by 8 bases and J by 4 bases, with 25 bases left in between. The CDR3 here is CASPSTGTPLAPDTQYF. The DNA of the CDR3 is TGTGCCAGCCCTAGTACCGGGACTCCCCTTGCCCCAGATACGCAGTATTTT.

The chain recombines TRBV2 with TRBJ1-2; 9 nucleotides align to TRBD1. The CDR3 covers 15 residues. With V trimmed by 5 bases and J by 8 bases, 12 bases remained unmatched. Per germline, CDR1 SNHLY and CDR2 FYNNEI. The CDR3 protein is CASSPYDRGSEGYTF. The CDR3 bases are TGTGCCAGCAGTCCGTACGACAGGGGGTCAGAGGGCTACACCTTC.

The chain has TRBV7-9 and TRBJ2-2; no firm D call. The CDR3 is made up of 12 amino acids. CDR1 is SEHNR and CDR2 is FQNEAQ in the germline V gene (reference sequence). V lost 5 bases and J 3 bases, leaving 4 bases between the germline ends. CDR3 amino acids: CASSPDTGELFF. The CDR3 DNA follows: TGTGCCAGCAGCCCCGACACCGGGGAGCTGTTTTTT. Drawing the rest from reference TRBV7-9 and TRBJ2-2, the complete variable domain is DTGVSQNPRHKITKRGQNVTFRCDPISEHNRLYWYRQTLGQGPEFLTYFQNEAQLEKSRLLSDRFSAERPKGSFSTLEIQRTEQGDSAMYLCASSPDTGELFFGEGSRLTVL.

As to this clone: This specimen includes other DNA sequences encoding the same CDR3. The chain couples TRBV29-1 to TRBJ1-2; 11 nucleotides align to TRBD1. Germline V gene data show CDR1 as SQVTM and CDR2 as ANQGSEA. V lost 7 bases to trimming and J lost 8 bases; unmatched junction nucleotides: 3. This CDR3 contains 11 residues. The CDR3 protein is CSGGQGGGYTF. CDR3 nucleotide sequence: TGCAGCGGGGGACAGGGGGGGGGCTACACCTTC.

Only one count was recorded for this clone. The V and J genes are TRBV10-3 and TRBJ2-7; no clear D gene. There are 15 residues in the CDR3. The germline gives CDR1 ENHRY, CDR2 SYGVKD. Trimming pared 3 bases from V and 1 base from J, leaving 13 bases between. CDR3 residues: CAISDFTANSYEQYF. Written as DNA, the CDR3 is TGTGCCATCAGTGATTTTACAGCTAATTCCTACGAGCAGTACTTC.

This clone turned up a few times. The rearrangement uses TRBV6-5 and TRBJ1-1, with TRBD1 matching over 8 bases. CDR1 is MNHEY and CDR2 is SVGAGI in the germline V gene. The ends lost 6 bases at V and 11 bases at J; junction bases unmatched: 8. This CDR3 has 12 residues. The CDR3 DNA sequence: TGTGCCAGCAGCAGCAGGGGGCCTAGGGCTTTCTTT. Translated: CASSSRGPRAFF.

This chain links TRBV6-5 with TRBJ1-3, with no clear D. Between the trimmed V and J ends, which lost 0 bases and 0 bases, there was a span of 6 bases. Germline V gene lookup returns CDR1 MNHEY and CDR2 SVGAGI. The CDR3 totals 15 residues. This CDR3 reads CASSYSEGSGNTIYF. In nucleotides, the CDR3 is TGTGCCAGCAGTTACTCGGAGGGCTCTGGAAACACCATATATTTT.

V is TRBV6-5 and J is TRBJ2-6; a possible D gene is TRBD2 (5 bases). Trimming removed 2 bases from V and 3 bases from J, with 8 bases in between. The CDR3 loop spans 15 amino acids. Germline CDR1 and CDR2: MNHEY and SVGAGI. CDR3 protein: CASSYPSGGANVLTF. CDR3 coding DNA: TGTGCCAGCAGTTACCCAAGCGGTGGGGCCAACGTCCTGACTTTC.

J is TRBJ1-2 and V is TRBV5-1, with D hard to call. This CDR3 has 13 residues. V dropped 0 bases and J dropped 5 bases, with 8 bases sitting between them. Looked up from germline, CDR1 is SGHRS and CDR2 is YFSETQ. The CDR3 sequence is CASSLVAGYGYTF. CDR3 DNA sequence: TGCGCCAGCAGCTTGGTGGCCGGGTATGGCTACACCTTC.

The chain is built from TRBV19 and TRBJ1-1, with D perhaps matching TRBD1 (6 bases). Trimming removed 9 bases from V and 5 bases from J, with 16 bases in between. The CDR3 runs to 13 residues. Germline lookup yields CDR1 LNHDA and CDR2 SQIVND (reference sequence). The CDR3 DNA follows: TGTGCCAGCCGGGTCGCCAGGGGAACTGAAGCTTTCTTT. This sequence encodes CASRVARGTEAFF.

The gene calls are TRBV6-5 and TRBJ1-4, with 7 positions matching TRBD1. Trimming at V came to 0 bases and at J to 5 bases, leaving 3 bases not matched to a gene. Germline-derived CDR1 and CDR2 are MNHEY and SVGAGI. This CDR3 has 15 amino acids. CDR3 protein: CASSYSGQLNEKLFF. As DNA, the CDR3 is TGTGCCAGCAGTTACTCGGGACAGCTAAATGAAAAACTGTTTTTT.

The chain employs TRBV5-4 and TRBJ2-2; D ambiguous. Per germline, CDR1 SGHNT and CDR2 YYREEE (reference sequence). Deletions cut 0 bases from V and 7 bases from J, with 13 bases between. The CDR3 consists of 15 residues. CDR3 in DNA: TGTGCCAGCAGCTTGGCCTTGGCAATTGGCGGGGAGCTGTTTTTT. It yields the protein CASSLALAIGGELFF.

The CDR3 coding sequence is TGTGCCAGTAGTATAAGTCTGAGGAGTCAGCCCCAGCATTTT. Protein: CASSISLRSQPQHF. V is TRBV19 and J is TRBJ1-5; D is undetermined. V was trimmed by 2 bases and J by 6 bases, leaving 11 bases between them. The CDR3 is 14 amino acids. The germline gives CDR1 LNHDA, CDR2 SQIVND (reference sequence).

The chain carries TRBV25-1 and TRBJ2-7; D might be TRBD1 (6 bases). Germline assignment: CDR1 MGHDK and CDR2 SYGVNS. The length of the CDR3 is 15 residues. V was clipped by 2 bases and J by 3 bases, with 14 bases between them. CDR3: CASSEPWTGHYEQYF. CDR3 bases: TGTGCCAGCAGTGAACCATGGACGGGACACTACGAGCAGTACTTC.

CDR3: CAWSVGGPETQYF. CDR3 DNA sequence: TGTGCCTGGAGTGTAGGCGGCCCAGAGACCCAGTACTTC. The gene calls are TRBV30 and TRBJ2-5; D is unclear. This CDR3 has 13 amino acids. With 0 bases removed from V and 4 bases from J, the gap between germline ends came to 9 bases. Per the germline V gene, CDR1 is GTSNPN and CDR2 is SVGIG (reference sequence).